The 28 T cell receptor beta chains listed next were all sequenced from one sample in a study of T cells after yellow fever vaccination. One entry per CDR3 protein, called by TCRdb with MiXCR from the 5' RACE reads. The sample shows 500,000 to 650,000 distinct CDR3 sequences, over 9% of them seen only once. The source material was PBMCs, sampled on the day of the yellow fever booster vaccination. The receptor set was obtained from a man aged 25-40 years who received the YFV17D yellow fever vaccine.

This clonotype has just a few counts. The gene calls are TRBV15 and TRBJ2-1; D unclear. The CDR3 totals 16 residues. Trimming shortened V by 0 bases and J by 0 bases, and 9 bases separated the two germline ends. CDR1 is LNHNV and CDR2 is YYDKDF in the germline V gene (reference sequence). The CDR3 DNA reads TGTGCCACCAGCAGAGAAGCAGTGAGCTCCTACAATGAGCAGTTCTTC. Amino acids: CATSREAVSSYNEQFF.

V usage is TRBV5-5 and J usage is TRBJ2-3; tentative D call: TRBD1 (5 bases). This CDR3 has 15 amino acids. The germline V and J ends were trimmed by 4 bases and 4 bases, with 16 bases remaining between them. The germline CDR1 and CDR2 sequences are SGHKS and YYEKEE (reference sequence). CDR3 nucleotide sequence: TGTGCCAGCAGCCGATCACCCACAGGAGCAGATACGCAGTATTTT. Translation gives CASSRSPTGADTQYF.

The genes are TRBV6-2 or TRBV6-3 and TRBJ2-5; possible D gene TRBD2, 6 bases. The CDR3 covers 12 residues. From germline, CDR1 is MNHEY and CDR2 SVGEGT. The V gene lost 10 bases and the J gene lost 0 bases, with 9 bases spanning the gap. CDR3 coding DNA: TGTGCCACCCGGGAGAACCAAGAGACCCAGTACTTC. As protein: CATRENQETQYF.

This clonotype was recorded many times. Relative to the germline gene, one junction end is altered; a read error may explain this. The chain uses TRBV5-1 and TRBJ2-7; the D gene is possibly TRBD2 (5 bases). CDR3 length equals 14 residues. CDR1 is SGHRS, CDR2 YFSETQ, per germline. CDR3 sequence reads: CASSFGDSSYEQYF. The CDR3 nucleotides are TGTGCCAGCAGCTTCGGGGATAGCTCCTACGAGCAGTACTTC.

This clonotype has only a few counts. J is TRBJ2-3 and V is TRBV6-1; 16 nucleotides agree with TRBD2. In germline, CDR1 is MNHNS, CDR2 SASEGT. Trimming removed 4 bases from V and 4 bases from J; junction bases left unmatched: 5. The CDR3 spans 17 residues. Written as DNA, the CDR3 is TGTGCCAGCAGTGCGGGACTAGCGGGAGGGGGTTCAGATACGCAGTATTTT. Residues: CASSAGLAGGGSDTQYF.

This clonotype was recorded at least ten times. The rearrangement uses TRBV30 and TRBJ2-2; TRBD2 aligns across 10 bases. V shed 3 bases, J shed 6 bases, and the junction held 7 bases outside the gene matches. Germline CDR1 reads GTSNPN; CDR2 reads SVGIG (reference sequence). CDR3 length: 15 amino acids. CDR3 sequence reads: CAWSPSGRPPGELFF. The CDR3 nucleotides read TGTGCCTGGAGCCCTAGCGGGAGACCCCCCGGGGAGCTGTTTTTT.

This rearrangement joins TRBV24-1 to TRBJ2-7; D not certain. Trimming left V 1 base short and J 5 bases short, with 11 bases between. Per germline, CDR1 KGHDR and CDR2 SFDVKD. The CDR3 consists of 14 residues. The CDR3 DNA reads as TGTGCCACCAGTGATTTCGCAGGCGGTAACGAGCAGTACTTC. Its protein is CATSDFAGGNEQYF.

The chain recombines TRBV5-1 with TRBJ2-5; TRBD1 matches at 9 bases. The V and J ends lost 3 bases and 4 bases, in that order; junction bases with no gene match: 10. Looked up from germline, CDR1 is SGHRS and CDR2 is YFSETQ. The CDR3 has 16 amino acids. CDR3 coding DNA: TGCGCCAGCAGCTCCAGAGGACAGGGGTACGGAGAGACCCAGTACTTC. Translated: CASSSRGQGYGETQYF.

In this sample, this clonotype turned up a few times. The V call is TRBV30, the J call TRBJ1-5; D call uncertain. Trimming left V 1 base short and J 4 bases short, with 8 bases between. The germline V gene has CDR1 GTSNPN and CDR2 SVGIG (reference sequence). CDR3 length: 13 amino acids. The CDR3 sequence is CAWSESGNQPQHF. DNA of the CDR3: TGTGCCTGGAGTGAAAGTGGGAATCAGCCCCAGCATTTT. The full variable domain, rest sourced from reference TRBV30 and TRBJ1-5, is SQTIHQWPATLVQPVGSPLSLECTVEGTSNPNLYWYRQAAGRGLQLLFYSVGIGQISSEVPQNLSASRPQDRQFILSSKKLLLSDSGFYLCAWSESGNQPQHFGDGTRLSIL.

Written as DNA, the CDR3 is TGTGCCACCAGCAGGGGCCCTAGGCTCACAGATACGCAGTATTTT. This translates into CATSRGPRLTDTQYF. This chain links TRBV15 with TRBJ2-3; D gene unclear. The CDR3 consists of 15 residues. CDR1 and CDR2 from the germline V gene are LNHNV and YYDKDF (reference sequence). The V end was cut by 3 bases, the J end by 2 bases, with 12 bases between.

In its sample, this clonotype was seen many times. This chain links TRBV5-1 with TRBJ2-1, with TRBD2 identical over 7 bases. J was trimmed by 0 bases and V by 0 bases; bases with no gene match: 9. The length of the CDR3 is 18 residues. CDR1 is SGHRS and CDR2 is YFSETQ in the germline V gene. CDR3 in amino acids: CASSLAVGAGSSYNEQFF. The CDR3 nucleotides read TGCGCCAGCAGCTTGGCCGTCGGAGCGGGGAGCTCCTACAATGAGCAGTTCTTC. Full variable domain (missing parts from reference TRBV5-1 and TRBJ2-1): KAGVTQTPRYLIKTRGQQVTLSCSPISGHRSVSWYQQTPGQGLQFLFEYFSETQRNKGNFPGRFSGRQFSNSRSEMNVSTLELGDSALYLCASSLAVGAGSSYNEQFFGPGTRLTVL.

This clonotype occurred many times. The rearrangement uses TRBV29-1 and TRBJ2-5; 10 positions agree with TRBD1. Germline V gene lookup returns CDR1 SQVTM and CDR2 ANQGSEA. The junction had 3 bases not matched to a gene; V was cut back by 6 bases and J by 5 bases. The CDR3 totals 12 residues. CDR3 bases: TGCAGCGTAGGACAGGGGGTGGAGACCCAGTACTTC. The encoded protein is CSVGQGVETQYF.

This clonotype was seen many times. The genes are TRBV5-6 and TRBJ2-1, with a weak D call TRBD1 (6 bases). V was clipped by 4 bases and J by 7 bases, with 18 bases between them. Looked up from germline, CDR1 is SGHDT and CDR2 is YYEEEE. The CDR3 runs 15 residues. CDR3 DNA sequence: TGTGCCAGCAGCCCCCCCGGGGCTCAGGGGAATGAGCAGTTCTTC. Protein sequence: CASSPPGAQGNEQFF.

This rearrangement joins TRBV7-9 to TRBJ2-1; 10 nucleotides line up with TRBD2. The CDR3 runs to 15 residues. Germline V gene lookup returns CDR1 SEHNR and CDR2 FQNEAQ (reference sequence). J lost 4 bases, V lost 6 bases, and 6 bases had no gene match. The CDR3 region has the DNA TGTGCCAGCAGAGGTAGCGGGAGGCTTTACAATGAGCAGTTCTTC. Protein sequence: CASRGSGRLYNEQFF.

The J gene is TRBJ2-5, the V gene TRBV6-5; D not resolved. In germline, CDR1 is MNHEY, CDR2 SVGAGI. Trimming took 0 bases from V and 5 from J, leaving 13 bases between them. This CDR3 region has 15 residues. CDR3: CASSYSKRVLETQYF. CDR3 sequence (DNA): TGTGCCAGCAGTTACTCGAAAAGGGTTTTGGAGACCCAGTACTTC.

This clonotype was recorded a few times. J is TRBJ2-1 and V is TRBV3-1; D ambiguous. This CDR3 region has 12 residues. V lost 6 bases to trimming and J lost 9 bases, with 12 bases between them. The V gene's germline CDR1 is LGHDT and CDR2 YNNKEL (reference sequence). The CDR3 DNA is TGTGCCAGCAGGGATATGAGGAGTGAGCAGTTCTTC. Its protein is CASRDMRSEQFF.

This chain joins TRBV20-1 and TRBJ2-7; 13 nucleotides align to TRBD2. The length of the CDR3 is 16 residues. Looked up from germline, CDR1 is DFQATT and CDR2 is SNEGSKA (reference sequence). The ends lost 5 bases at V and 5 bases at J; junction bases unmatched: 12. The CDR3 DNA reads TGCAGTGCTTTCAATCTAGGGACTAGCGGGACTCACGAGCAGTACTTC. This gives the protein CSAFNLGTSGTHEQYF.

The V call is TRBV6-1, the J call TRBJ2-6, with D perhaps matching TRBD1 (5 bases). Between the trimmed V and J ends, which lost 6 bases and 1 base, there was a span of 10 bases. CDR1 and CDR2 from the germline V gene are MNHNS and SASEGT. This CDR3 is 15 amino acids long. CDR3 coding DNA: TGTGCCAGCAGGTCAGGGATATCTGGGGCCAACGTCCTGACTTTC. This codes for CASRSGISGANVLTF.

This clonotype was counted a few times. This chain joins TRBV5-1 and TRBJ2-3, with 7 nucleotides matching TRBD2. The CDR3 consists of 14 residues. Germline CDR1 and CDR2: SGHRS and YFSETQ. Trimming removed 0 bases from V and 6 bases from J; junction bases left unmatched: 4. CDR3 in DNA: TGCGCCAGCAGCTTGGGGACTAGATCGGATACGCAGTATTTT. As protein: CASSLGTRSDTQYF.

This clonotype was counted a few times. The chain links TRBV6-5 to TRBJ1-1; D might be TRBD1 (5 bases). The CDR3 is 15 residues long. The germline CDR1 and CDR2 sequences are MNHEY and SVGAGI. V shed 2 bases and J shed 0 bases, with 10 bases lying between them. CDR3 sequence reads: CASSYGGSMNTEAFF. The CDR3 DNA follows: TGTGCCAGCAGTTACGGGGGAAGCATGAACACTGAAGCTTTCTTT.

V and J are TRBV20-1 and TRBJ2-2; D is undetermined. CDR3 length: 16 residues. Germline CDR1 reads DFQATT; CDR2 reads SNEGSKA (reference sequence). The V gene lost 2 bases and the J gene lost 5 bases, with 18 bases spanning the gap. CDR3 residues: CSARPAGRVKTGELFF. Written as DNA, the CDR3 is TGCAGTGCTAGACCCGCCGGCCGGGTTAAAACCGGGGAGCTGTTTTTT.

J is TRBJ2-7 and V is TRBV29-1; the match to TRBD2 covers 12 bases. Per germline, CDR1 SQVTM and CDR2 ANQGSEA. This CDR3 has 13 amino acids. Trimming cost V 6 bases and J 6 bases; bases outside gene matches: 6. The CDR3 here is CSVTGTSGFEQYF. In DNA, the CDR3 is TGCAGCGTAACCGGGACTAGCGGGTTCGAGCAGTACTTC.

This clonotype was observed a few times. The chain employs TRBV19 and TRBJ2-1; 7 positions agree with TRBD2. The length of the CDR3 is 14 residues. The V gene end was trimmed by 1 base and the J gene end by 9 bases; junction bases not matched to a gene: 6. Per germline, CDR1 LNHDA and CDR2 SQIVND (reference sequence). The CDR3 here is CASSIVAGDSEQFF. Written as DNA, the CDR3 is TGTGCCAGTAGTATAGTGGCGGGAGATAGTGAGCAGTTCTTC.

A single count supports this clonotype. The rearrangement uses TRBV7-2 and TRBJ1-2, with 9 bases lining up with TRBD1. The CDR3 is made up of 14 amino acids. Trimming cost V 5 bases and J 4 bases; bases outside gene matches: 5. From germline, CDR1 is SGHTA and CDR2 FQGNSA. The CDR3 bases are TGTGCCAGCAGCACCAGGGGACAGGGCTATGGCTACACCTTC. Protein: CASSTRGQGYGYTF.

V is TRBV4-3 and J is TRBJ1-5; unclear D gene. CDR1 and CDR2 (germline): LGHNA, YSLEER. This CDR3 is 15 amino acids long. Trimming took 1 base from V and 2 from J, leaving 9 bases between them. CDR3 nucleotide sequence: TGCGCCAGCAGCCAAGCTTGGGGAGGCAATCAGCCCCAGCATTTT. The encoded protein is CASSQAWGGNQPQHF.

This clonotype was detected only a few times. This rearrangement joins TRBV5-1 to TRBJ1-2; 8 bases map to TRBD1. The CDR3 has 17 residues. Germline V gene sequence: CDR1 SGHRS, CDR2 YFSETQ. J was trimmed by 7 bases and V by 0 bases; bases with no gene match: 14. The CDR3 DNA follows: TGCGCCAGCAGCTTGGATCCCCCCGGACAGGGTCTAGTTGGCTACACCTTC. Its protein product is CASSLDPPGQGLVGYTF.

The chain links TRBV6-1 to TRBJ2-7; D uncertain. Deletions cut 5 bases from V and 6 bases from J, with 14 bases between. This CDR3 region has 13 residues. From germline, CDR1 is MNHNS and CDR2 SASEGT. In DNA form, the CDR3 reads TGTGCCAGCAGTCCCGCCTTCTCAGTCGAGCAGTACTTC. It codes for CASSPAFSVEQYF.

This clonotype was found many times. The chain recombines TRBV7-9 with TRBJ1-1, with D hard to call. This CDR3 spans 12 amino acids. The V gene lost 2 bases and the J gene lost 2 bases, with 3 bases spanning the gap. The V gene's germline CDR1 is SEHNR and CDR2 FQNEAQ (reference sequence). The CDR3 loop is CASSLINTEAFF. The CDR3 nucleotides are TGTGCCAGCAGCTTAATCAACACTGAAGCTTTCTTT.